Sequencing of this T cell receptor beta chain was carried out in a study of blood T cell repertoires in COVID-19. About the study: The samples span acute and convalescent COVID-19 from the United States, Italy and Spain.

Only in-frame clones appear in the TCRdb table, and some are missing; sequencing was by immunoSEQ multiplex PCR. This sample has about 61,000 clones, with about 91% found just once. This CDR3 region has 14 residues. V was trimmed by 3 bases and J by 6 bases, leaving 14 bases between them. In germline, CDR1 is LGHDT, CDR2 YNNKEL (reference sequence). This clonotype was obtained from a woman older than 75 with active COVID-19. The chain combines TRBV3-1 (or the pseudogene TRBV3-2) with TRBJ1-2; perhaps TRBD1 as D (6 bases). Sequencing used peripheral blood. The CDR3 region is CASSHRDNSHGYTF. CDR3 DNA: TGTGCCAGCAGCCACCGGGACAACTCCCATGGCTACACCTTC.